A single sample gave rise to the 32 T cell receptor beta chains below, sequenced in a study of blood T cell repertoires in COVID-19. Assay used: immunoSEQ multiplex PCR; TCRdb lists only in-frame clones, some missing. Among approximately 250,000 clones listed, over 70% were seen once. The sample comprised peripheral blood. All receptors derive from a human donor in a cohort sampled during active COVID-19.

The chain has TRBV19 and TRBJ2-7, with 9 bases that match TRBD2. This CDR3 is built from 13 residues. CDR1 and CDR2 (germline): LNHDA, SQIVND (reference sequence). J was trimmed by 1 base and V by 6 bases; bases with no gene match: 1. For the CDR3, the DNA is TGTGCCAGTAGGACTAGCGGATCCTACGAGCAGTACTTC. Translated: CASRTSGSYEQYF.

The V gene is TRBV19, the J gene TRBJ1-2; a possible D gene is TRBD1 (5 bases). The germline V gene encodes CDR1 LNHDA and CDR2 SQIVND (reference sequence). The CDR3 extends over 13 amino acids. The V end was cut by 6 bases, the J end by 4 bases, with 12 bases between. In nucleotides, the CDR3 is TGTGCCAGTAGAGGCCAGGGCGGCTATGGCTACACCTTC. Protein sequence: CASRGQGGYGYTF.

This chain uses TRBV6-5 with TRBJ2-5; 8 bases are shared with TRBD1. V was pared by 4 bases and J by 8 bases, with 9 bases of the junction left unmatched. The length of the CDR3 is 14 residues. Germline V gene lookup returns CDR1 MNHEY and CDR2 SVGAGI. CDR3 sequence: CASSSGQGRITQYF. In DNA, the CDR3 is TGTGCCAGCAGTTCCGGACAGGGACGTATAACCCAGTACTTC.

The V call is TRBV6-5, the J call TRBJ1-6; D possibly corresponds to TRBD1 (5 bases). Trimming removed 4 bases from V and 6 bases from J, with 10 bases in between. Germline CDR1 MNHEY, CDR2 SVGAGI. The CDR3 is 14 amino acids. DNA of the CDR3: TGTGCCAGCAGTTCGAGGGGAGGTAATTCACCCCTCCACTTT. Protein product: CASSSRGGNSPLHF.

The chain combines TRBV5-4 with TRBJ2-7; D might be TRBD1 (6 bases). Trimming took 1 base from V and 0 from J, leaving 11 bases between them. The CDR3 covers 15 residues. Germline CDR1 is SGHNT and CDR2 is YYREEE (reference sequence). The CDR3 loop is CASSLQGRNSYEQYF. DNA for the CDR3: TGTGCCAGCAGCTTGCAGGGGCGCAACTCCTACGAGCAGTACTTC.

V gene TRBV19 combines with J gene TRBJ2-5, with D maybe TRBD1 (5 bases). Germline assignment: CDR1 LNHDA and CDR2 SQIVND (reference sequence). The V and J ends lost 5 bases and 4 bases respectively, with 11 bases between them. This CDR3 is built from 13 residues. This CDR3 reads CASSDQGSETQYF. CDR3 nucleotide sequence: TGTGCCAGTAGTGACCAGGGCTCAGAGACCCAGTACTTC.

V usage is TRBV29-1 and J usage is TRBJ2-2; the match to TRBD1 covers 9 bases. The CDR3 totals 16 residues. Germline CDR1 SQVTM, CDR2 ANQGSEA. The J segment lost 4 bases and the V segment lost 2 bases, leaving 8 bases of the junction unmatched. The CDR3 DNA is TGCAGCGTTGAAACTCGGACAGGGGTGGGCACCGGGGAGCTGTTTTTT. It specifies CSVETRTGVGTGELFF.

V is TRBV12-3 or TRBV12-4 and J is TRBJ2-1; a possible D gene is TRBD1 (5 bases). The CDR3 consists of 13 residues. The germline V and J ends were trimmed by 6 bases and 7 bases, with 13 bases remaining between them. The CDR3 is CASRKSQGNEQFF. The DNA of the CDR3 is TGTGCCAGCAGAAAATCCCAGGGTAATGAGCAGTTCTTC.

The chain is built from TRBV28 and TRBJ2-7; D ambiguous. The CDR3 contains 12 residues. Trimming removed 2 bases at V and 4 bases at J, with 6 bases between. CDR1 is MDHEN, CDR2 SYDVKM, per germline. The CDR3 DNA is TGTGCCAGCAGTTTAGTCAGATACGAGCAGTACTTC. Protein: CASSLVRYEQYF.

The genes are TRBV6-1 and TRBJ1-2; possible D gene TRBD1, 5 bases. CDR3 size: 15 residues. V dropped 2 bases and J dropped 4 bases, with 14 bases sitting between them. CDR1 is MNHNS, CDR2 SASEGT, per germline. The CDR3 protein is CASSERGGSGYGYTF. The CDR3, as DNA: TGTGCCAGCAGTGAAAGGGGAGGGTCTGGCTATGGCTACACCTTC.

The genes are TRBV6-5 and TRBJ1-3; no clear D. The ends were cut back, 4 bases at V and 2 bases at J, with 12 bases in the middle. The CDR3 contains 15 residues. Germline V lookup: CDR1 MNHEY, CDR2 SVGAGI. The CDR3 DNA follows: TGTGCCAGCAGTTCCCTGAGGGATGCTGGAAACACCATATATTTT. Translating gives CASSSLRDAGNTIYF.

There are a few counts of this clone. The chain carries TRBV9 and TRBJ1-3; possible D gene TRBD1, 6 bases. Trimming cost V 3 bases and J 7 bases, with 20 bases left between them. Germline V lookup: CDR1 SGDLS, CDR2 YYNGEE. The CDR3 loop spans 16 amino acids. CDR3 coding DNA: TGTGCCAGCAGCGAATCCCTCACAGGGTCCGGGAACACCATATATTTT. This encodes CASSESLTGSGNTIYF. Supplemented by reference TRBV9 and TRBJ1-3, the full variable domain reads DSGVTQTPKHLITATGQRVTLRCSPRSGDLSVYWYQQSLDQGLQFLIQYYNGEERAKGNILERFSAQQFPDLHSELNLSSLELGDSALYFCASSESLTGSGNTIYFGEGSWLTVV.

This clone was seen a few times. The chain employs TRBV7-2 and TRBJ1-1, with D maybe TRBD1 (5 bases). The germline CDR1 and CDR2 sequences are SGHTA and FQGNSA. V gave up 1 base and J gave up 5 bases, with 8 bases separating them. This CDR3 has 13 residues. CDR3 sequence: CASSLEQETEAFF. For the CDR3, the DNA is TGTGCCAGCAGCTTAGAACAGGAGACTGAAGCTTTCTTT.

V is TRBV11-3 and J is TRBJ2-3; D is undetermined. V shed 3 bases and J shed 2 bases, with 3 bases lying between them. CDR1 SGHNT and CDR2 YENEEA come from the germline V gene. The CDR3 covers 12 residues. This CDR3 reads CASSFYTDTQYF. CDR3 bases: TGTGCCAGCAGCTTCTACACAGATACGCAGTATTTT.

This chain connects TRBV29-1 to TRBJ1-2; 7 bases align to TRBD1. Trimming at V came to 6 bases and at J to 3 bases, leaving 10 bases not matched to a gene. This CDR3 comprises 14 residues. From germline, CDR1 is SQVTM and CDR2 ANQGSEA. CDR3: CSVDHRQGDYGYTF. CDR3 nucleotides: TGCAGCGTCGACCATAGACAGGGTGACTATGGCTACACCTTC.

The chain carries TRBV5-1 and TRBJ2-3; 7 nucleotides line up with TRBD2. The J segment lost 0 bases and the V segment lost 0 bases, leaving 10 bases of the junction unmatched. The germline gives CDR1 SGHRS, CDR2 YFSETQ. The CDR3 sequence is 18 residues long. CDR3 region: CASSLDWEGLISTDTQYF. Written as DNA, the CDR3 is TGCGCCAGCAGCTTGGATTGGGAGGGGCTCATCAGCACAGATACGCAGTATTTT.

The rearrangement links TRBV19 to TRBJ2-7, with 8 bases lining up with TRBD2. This CDR3 is 16 amino acids long. V trimming: 5 bases; J trimming: 2 bases; junction bases outside the gene matches: 11. Germline-derived CDR1 and CDR2 are LNHDA and SQIVND (reference sequence). The DNA of the CDR3 is TGTGCCAGTAGTCCGAAAAGAGCGGGAGATCCCTACGAGCAGTACTTC. Residues: CASSPKRAGDPYEQYF.

V and J are TRBV5-1 and TRBJ1-2, with 7 bases identical to TRBD1. Trimming took 3 bases from V and 7 from J; bases not matched to a gene: 6. Per germline, CDR1 SGHRS and CDR2 YFSETQ. This CDR3 comprises 13 residues. The CDR3 DNA sequence: TGCGCCAGCAGCTCAAGACAGGGAAGTGGCTACACCTTC. It specifies CASSSRQGSGYTF.

V gene TRBV6-1 combines with J gene TRBJ1-5; TRBD1 might be the D (5 bases). V shed 2 bases and J shed 11 bases, with 10 bases lying between them. The CDR3 is made up of 12 amino acids. The V gene's germline CDR1 is MNHNS and CDR2 SASEGT. The CDR3, as DNA: TGTGCCAGCAGTGAAAAGGGCAGGGCCCAGCATTTT. As protein: CASSEKGRAQHF.

The chain links TRBV2 to TRBJ2-2, with D possibly being TRBD1 (5 bases). V shed 5 bases and J shed 7 bases, with 11 bases lying between them. Looked up from germline, CDR1 is SNHLY and CDR2 is FYNNEI. CDR3 length: 13 residues. The chain's CDR3 is CASSLQGGGELFF. CDR3 DNA: TGTGCCAGCAGTCTGCAGGGTGGCGGGGAGCTGTTTTTT.

The chain employs TRBV5-1 and TRBJ2-3; 9 nucleotides align to TRBD1. The CDR3 is 15 residues long. The germline V gene encodes CDR1 SGHRS and CDR2 YFSETQ. J was trimmed by 0 bases and V by 4 bases; bases with no gene match: 3. CDR3 amino acids: CASSIGQGSTDTQYF. For the CDR3, the DNA is TGCGCCAGCAGCATAGGACAGGGGAGCACAGATACGCAGTATTTT.

The chain couples TRBV10-3 to TRBJ2-7; 7 nucleotides line up with TRBD2. The CDR3 contains 15 residues. Per germline, CDR1 ENHRY and CDR2 SYGVKD. The junction had 7 bases not matched to a gene; V was cut back by 0 bases and J by 5 bases. The CDR3 sequence is CAISESTRGSHEQYF. In DNA, the CDR3 is TGTGCCATCAGTGAGTCTACGCGGGGGAGCCACGAGCAGTACTTC.

This chain connects TRBV15 to TRBJ1-1, with a weak D call TRBD1 (5 bases). This CDR3 spans 13 amino acids. Germline V gene data show CDR1 as LNHNV and CDR2 as YYDKDF (reference sequence). The ends were cut back, 5 bases at V and 6 bases at J, with 13 bases in the middle. CDR3 DNA: TGTGCCACCAGCGGAAAGACAGCGCCTGAAGCTTTCTTT. It translates to CATSGKTAPEAFF.

Points on this clone: The junction shows a germline mismatch at one end, possibly a read error. The V and J genes are TRBV7-6 and TRBJ2-1, with 11 bases that match TRBD2. CDR1 and CDR2 (germline): SGHVS, FNYEAQ. The CDR3 sequence is 15 residues long. The CDR3 DNA reads TGTGCCAGCAGCGTAGCGGGAGGGGGCTACAATGAGCAGTTCTTC. The encoded protein is CASSVAGGGYNEQFF.

V is TRBV7-9 and J is TRBJ1-4, with a weak D call TRBD1 (6 bases). CDR3 length: 16 amino acids. Germline CDR1 and CDR2: SEHNR and FQNEAQ (reference sequence). V dropped 5 bases and J dropped 2 bases, with 15 bases sitting between them. The CDR3 protein is CASSPPPTGTNEKLFF. CDR3 nucleotide sequence: TGTGCCAGCAGCCCGCCGCCGACAGGTACTAATGAAAAACTGTTTTTT.

The chain joins TRBV6-1 to TRBJ1-2, with D possibly TRBD1 on 6 matching bases. V lost 1 base to trimming and J lost 5 bases, with 11 bases between them. Germline values: CDR1 MNHNS, CDR2 SASEGT. The CDR3 is 14 residues long. The CDR3 nucleotides are TGTGCCAGCAGTGAAGGTCTCCAGGGGTATGGCTACACCTTC. As protein: CASSEGLQGYGYTF.

In DNA form, the CDR3 reads TGTGCCAGCAGTTACTCCGGGAGGGCAGGTACTGAAGCTTTCTTT. Amino acid sequence: CASSYSGRAGTEAFF. The genes are TRBV6-5 and TRBJ1-1; D unresolved. Per the germline V gene, CDR1 is MNHEY and CDR2 is SVGAGI. Deletions cut 0 bases from V and 5 bases from J, with 13 bases between. The CDR3 runs 15 residues.

V and J are TRBV27 and TRBJ2-5, with TRBD2 as a possible D gene (5 bases). Germline loops: CDR1 MNHEY, CDR2 SMNVEV (reference sequence). V was trimmed by 5 bases and J by 0 bases, leaving 16 bases between them. The CDR3 extends over 16 amino acids. CDR3 amino acids: CASSHEEETHQETQYF. CDR3 in DNA: TGTGCCAGCAGTCACGAGGAGGAGACGCACCAAGAGACCCAGTACTTC.

The genes are TRBV6-5 and TRBJ1-4; D possibly corresponds to TRBD1 (5 bases). CDR1 MNHEY and CDR2 SVGAGI come from the germline V gene. This CDR3 region has 15 residues. Trimming took off 4 bases at V and 1 base at J, with 10 bases between the two ends. CDR3 amino acids: CASSFQGGTNEKLFF. In DNA, the CDR3 is TGTGCCAGCAGTTTTCAGGGTGGAACTAATGAAAAACTGTTTTTT.

The gene calls are TRBV6-5 and TRBJ1-2; 7 bases agree with TRBD1. After removal of 6 bases from V and 4 bases from J, the junction contained 8 bases not matched to a gene. This CDR3 comprises 14 residues. Germline CDR1 and CDR2: MNHEY and SVGAGI. The CDR3 region has the DNA TGTGCCAGCAGCCTAGGGGGCGCCGGCTATGGCTACACCTTC. It yields the protein CASSLGGAGYGYTF.

V and J are TRBV7-9 and TRBJ1-3, with D tentatively TRBD1 (6 bases). The germline V gene has CDR1 SEHNR and CDR2 FQNEAQ (reference sequence). V shed 5 bases and J shed 5 bases, with 13 bases lying between them. The CDR3 length is 14 residues. CDR3 sequence reads: CASSGSGQRNTIYF. DNA for the CDR3: TGTGCCAGCAGCGGTTCCGGACAGCGAAACACCATATATTTT.

The chain carries TRBV7-6 and TRBJ1-1, with TRBD1 as a possible D gene (5 bases). This CDR3 is built from 16 residues. V was pared by 2 bases and J by 4 bases, with 17 bases between. Germline V gives CDR1 SGHVS, CDR2 FNYEAQ. For the CDR3, the DNA is TGTGCCAGCAGCTTAAACGACAGTCCCTTCGTCACTGAAGCTTTCTTT. This translates into CASSLNDSPFVTEAFF.